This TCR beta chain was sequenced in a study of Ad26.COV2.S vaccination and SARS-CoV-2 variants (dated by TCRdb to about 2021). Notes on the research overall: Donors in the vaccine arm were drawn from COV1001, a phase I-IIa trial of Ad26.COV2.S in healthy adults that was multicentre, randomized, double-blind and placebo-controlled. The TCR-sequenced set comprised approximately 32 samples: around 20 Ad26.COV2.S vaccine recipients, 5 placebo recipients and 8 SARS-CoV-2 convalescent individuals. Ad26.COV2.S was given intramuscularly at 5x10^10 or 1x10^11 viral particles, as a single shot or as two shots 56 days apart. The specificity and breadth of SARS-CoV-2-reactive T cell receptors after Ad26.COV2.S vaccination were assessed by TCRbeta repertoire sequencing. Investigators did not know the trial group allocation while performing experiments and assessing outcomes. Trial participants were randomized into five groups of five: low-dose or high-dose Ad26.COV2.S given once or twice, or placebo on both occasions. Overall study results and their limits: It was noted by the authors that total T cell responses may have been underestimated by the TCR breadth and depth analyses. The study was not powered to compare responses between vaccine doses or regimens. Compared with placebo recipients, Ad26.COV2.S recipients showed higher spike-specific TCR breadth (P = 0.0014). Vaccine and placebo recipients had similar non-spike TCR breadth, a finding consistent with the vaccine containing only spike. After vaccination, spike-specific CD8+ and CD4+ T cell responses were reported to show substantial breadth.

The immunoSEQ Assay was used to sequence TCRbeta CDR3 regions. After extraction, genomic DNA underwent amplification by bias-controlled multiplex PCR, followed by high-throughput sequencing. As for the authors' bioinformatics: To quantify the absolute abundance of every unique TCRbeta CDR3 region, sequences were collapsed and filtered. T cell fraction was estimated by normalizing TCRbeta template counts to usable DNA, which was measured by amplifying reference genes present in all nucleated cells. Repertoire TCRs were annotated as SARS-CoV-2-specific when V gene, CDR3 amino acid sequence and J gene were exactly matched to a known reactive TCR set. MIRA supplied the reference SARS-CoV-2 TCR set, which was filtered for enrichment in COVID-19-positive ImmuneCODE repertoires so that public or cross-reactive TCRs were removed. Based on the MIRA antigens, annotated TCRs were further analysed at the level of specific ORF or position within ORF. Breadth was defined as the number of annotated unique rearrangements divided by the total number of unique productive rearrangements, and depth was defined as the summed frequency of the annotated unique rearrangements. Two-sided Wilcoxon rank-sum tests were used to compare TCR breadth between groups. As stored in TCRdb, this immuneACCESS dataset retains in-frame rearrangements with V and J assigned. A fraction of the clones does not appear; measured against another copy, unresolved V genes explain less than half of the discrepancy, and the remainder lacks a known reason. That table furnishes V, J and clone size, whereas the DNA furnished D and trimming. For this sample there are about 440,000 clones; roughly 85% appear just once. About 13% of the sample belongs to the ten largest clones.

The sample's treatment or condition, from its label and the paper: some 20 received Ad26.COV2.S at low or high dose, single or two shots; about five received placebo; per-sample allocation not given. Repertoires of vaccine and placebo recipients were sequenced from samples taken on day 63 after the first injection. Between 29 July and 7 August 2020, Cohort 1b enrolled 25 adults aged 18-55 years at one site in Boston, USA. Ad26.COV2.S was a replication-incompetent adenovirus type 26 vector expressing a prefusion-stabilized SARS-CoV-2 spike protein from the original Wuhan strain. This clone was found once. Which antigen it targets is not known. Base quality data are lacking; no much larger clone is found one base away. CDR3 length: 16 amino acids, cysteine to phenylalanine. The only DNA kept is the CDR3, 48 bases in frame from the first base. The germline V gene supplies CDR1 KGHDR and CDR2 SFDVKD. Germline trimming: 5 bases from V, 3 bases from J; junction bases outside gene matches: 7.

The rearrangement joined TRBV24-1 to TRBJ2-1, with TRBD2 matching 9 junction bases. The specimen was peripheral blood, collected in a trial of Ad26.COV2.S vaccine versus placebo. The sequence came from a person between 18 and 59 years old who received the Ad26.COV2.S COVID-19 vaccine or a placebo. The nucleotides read TGTGCCACCAGTGGGGCTAGCGGGACCAACTACAATGAGCAGTTCTTC. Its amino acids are CATSGASGTNYNEQFF.